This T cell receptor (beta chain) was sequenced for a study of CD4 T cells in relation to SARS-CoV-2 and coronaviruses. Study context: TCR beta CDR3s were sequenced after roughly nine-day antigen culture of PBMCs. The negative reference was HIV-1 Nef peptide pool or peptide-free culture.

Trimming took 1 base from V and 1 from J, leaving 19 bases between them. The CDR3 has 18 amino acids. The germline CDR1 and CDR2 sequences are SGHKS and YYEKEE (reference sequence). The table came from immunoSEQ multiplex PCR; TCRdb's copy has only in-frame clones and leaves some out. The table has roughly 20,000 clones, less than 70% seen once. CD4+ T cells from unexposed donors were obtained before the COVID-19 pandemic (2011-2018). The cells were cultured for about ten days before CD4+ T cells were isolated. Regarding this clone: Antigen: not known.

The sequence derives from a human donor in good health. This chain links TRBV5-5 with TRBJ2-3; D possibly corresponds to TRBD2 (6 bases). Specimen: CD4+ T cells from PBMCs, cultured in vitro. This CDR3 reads CASSLRSGSWGGTDTQYF. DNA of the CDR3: TGTGCCAGCAGCTTGCGCTCGGGAAGTTGGGGGGGCACAGATACGCAGTATTTT.